This paragraph covers one TCR beta chain sequence. The antigen remains unidentified. Primers for the PCR totalled 60 Vbeta and 13 Jbeta. Repertoires were generated with immunoSEQ multiplex PCR, while TCRdb's copy carries only in-frame clones and drops some. Altogether fewer than 180,000 clones are present, around 79% being singletons, with the ten largest covering about 3.7%. This specimen belongs to a study of cytomegalovirus exposure and HLA in healthy donors. Study summary: Genetic ancestry analysis placed over 65% of the 400 or so donors that were genotyped in the Caucasian-associated cluster.

CDR1 and CDR2 from the germline V gene are SGHDN and FVKESK. J was trimmed by 4 bases and V by 1 base; bases with no gene match: 6. The CDR3 has 16 residues. General study results and limits: Most sequenced TCRs were rare (though some public TCRs occurred in many donors). Based on reports, TCR beta sequences accurately predicted HLA-A and HLA-B alleles for most subjects. In an earlier analysis, productive rearrangement rates for most beta V segments clustered near 87% or 30%.

J is TRBJ1-3 and V is TRBV14, with 8 bases identical to TRBD1. The sequenced sample was PBMCs. This sequence originates from a human donor in good health. The chain's CDR3 is CASSQGGRGLGNTIYF. The CDR3 bases are TGTGCCAGCAGCCAAGGTGGCAGGGGGCTCGGAAACACCATATATTTT.